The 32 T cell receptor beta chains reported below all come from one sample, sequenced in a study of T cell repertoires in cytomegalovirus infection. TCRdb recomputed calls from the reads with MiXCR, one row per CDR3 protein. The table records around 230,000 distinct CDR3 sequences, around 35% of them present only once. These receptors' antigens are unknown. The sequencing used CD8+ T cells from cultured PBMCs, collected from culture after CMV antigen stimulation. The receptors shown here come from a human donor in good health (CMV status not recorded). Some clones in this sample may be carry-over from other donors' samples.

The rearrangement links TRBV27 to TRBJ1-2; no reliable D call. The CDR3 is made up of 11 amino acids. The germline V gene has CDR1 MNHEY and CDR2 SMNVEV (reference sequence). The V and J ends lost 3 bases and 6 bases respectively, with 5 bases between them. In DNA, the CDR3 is TGTGCCAGCAGTTTGGGGAATGGCTACACCTTC. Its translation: CASSLGNGYTF.

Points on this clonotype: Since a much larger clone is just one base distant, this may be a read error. The CDR3 loop is CASSQGPFAVF. In nucleotides, the CDR3 is TGCGCCAGCAGCCAAGGTCCTTTCGCGGTCTTC. The chain joins TRBV4-1 to TRBJ2-1; unclear D gene. In germline, CDR1 is MGHRA, CDR2 YSYEKL. This CDR3 spans 11 amino acids.

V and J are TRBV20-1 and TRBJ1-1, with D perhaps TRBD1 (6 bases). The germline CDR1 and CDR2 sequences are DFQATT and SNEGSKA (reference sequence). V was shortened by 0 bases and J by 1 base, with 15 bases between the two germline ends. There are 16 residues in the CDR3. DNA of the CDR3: TGCAGTGCTAGAGACCTCCACCCGACAGGGAACACTGAAGCTTTCTTT. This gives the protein CSARDLHPTGNTEAFF.

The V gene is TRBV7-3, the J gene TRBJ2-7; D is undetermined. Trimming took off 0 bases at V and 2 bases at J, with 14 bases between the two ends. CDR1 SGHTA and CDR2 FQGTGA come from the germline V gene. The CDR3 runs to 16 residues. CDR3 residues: CASSLTGYSSPYEQYF. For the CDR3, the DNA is TGTGCCAGCAGCTTAACCGGGTACAGTTCGCCCTACGAGCAGTACTTC.

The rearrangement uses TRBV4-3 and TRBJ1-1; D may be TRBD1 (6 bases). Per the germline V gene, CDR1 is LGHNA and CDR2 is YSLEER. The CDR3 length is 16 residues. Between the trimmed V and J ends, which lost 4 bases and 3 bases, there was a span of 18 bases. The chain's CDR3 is CASSREGGREDTEAFF. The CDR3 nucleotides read TGCGCCAGCAGCCGAGAAGGGGGTAGAGAGGACACTGAAGCTTTCTTT.

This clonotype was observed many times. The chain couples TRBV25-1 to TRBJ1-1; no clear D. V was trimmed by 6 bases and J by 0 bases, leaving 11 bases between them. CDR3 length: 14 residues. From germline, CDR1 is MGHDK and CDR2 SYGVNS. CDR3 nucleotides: TGTGCCAGCAGCCCGGGTTTAATGAACACTGAAGCTTTCTTT. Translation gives CASSPGLMNTEAFF. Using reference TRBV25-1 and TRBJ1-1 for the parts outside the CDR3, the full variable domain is EADIYQTPRYLVIGTGKKITLECSQTMGHDKMYWYQQDPGMELHLIHYSYGVNSTEKGDLSSESTVSRIRTEHFPLTLESARPSHTSQYLCASSPGLMNTEAFFGQGTRLTVV.

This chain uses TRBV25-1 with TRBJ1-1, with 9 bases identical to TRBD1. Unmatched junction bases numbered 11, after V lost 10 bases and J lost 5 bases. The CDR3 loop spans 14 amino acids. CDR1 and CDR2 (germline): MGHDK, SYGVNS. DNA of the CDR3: TGTGCCACCGAGACAGGGGGAGCGGAAACTGAAGCTTTCTTT. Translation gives CATETGGAETEAFF.

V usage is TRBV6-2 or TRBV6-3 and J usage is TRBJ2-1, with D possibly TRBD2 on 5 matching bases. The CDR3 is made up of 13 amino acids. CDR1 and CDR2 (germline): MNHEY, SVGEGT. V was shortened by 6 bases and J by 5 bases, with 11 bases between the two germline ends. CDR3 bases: TGTGCCAGCAGCTATGGGGAGAACAATGAGCAGTTCTTC. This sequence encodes CASSYGENNEQFF.

The CDR3 loop reads CASSKLGLGKTGELFF. CDR3 sequence (DNA): TGTGCCAGCAGTAAATTGGGCTTGGGGAAAACCGGGGAGCTGTTTTTT. V gene TRBV6-1 combines with J gene TRBJ2-2, with D uncertain. CDR1 and CDR2 (germline): MNHNS, SASEGT. This CDR3 has 16 amino acids. Trimming removed 5 bases at V and 5 bases at J, with 18 bases between.

The DNA of the CDR3 is TGTGCCAGCACGGGCGTGGCCAAAAACATTCAGTACTTC. Its protein product is CASTGVAKNIQYF. The chain links TRBV28 to TRBJ2-4, with unresolved D. Per germline, CDR1 MDHEN and CDR2 SYDVKM. The CDR3 contains 13 residues. V lost 7 bases and J 1 base, leaving 8 bases between the germline ends. The variable domain in full, with the rest retrieved from reference TRBV28 and TRBJ2-4, is DVKVTQSSRYLVKRTGEKVFLECVQDMDHENMFWYRQDPGLGLRLIYFSYDVKMKEKGDIPEGYSVSREKKERFSLILESASTNQTSMYLCASTGVAKNIQYFGAGTRLSVL.

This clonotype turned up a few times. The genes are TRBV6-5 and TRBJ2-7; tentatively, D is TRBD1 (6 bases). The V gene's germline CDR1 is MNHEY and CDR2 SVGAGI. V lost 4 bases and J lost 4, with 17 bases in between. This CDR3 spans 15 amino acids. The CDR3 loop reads CASSLTGLVGYEQYF. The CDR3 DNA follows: TGTGCCAGCAGTTTAACAGGGCTGGTCGGGTACGAGCAGTACTTC.

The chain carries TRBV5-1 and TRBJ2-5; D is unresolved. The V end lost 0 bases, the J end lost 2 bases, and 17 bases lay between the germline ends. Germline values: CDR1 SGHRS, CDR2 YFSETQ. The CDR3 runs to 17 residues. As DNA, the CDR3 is TGCGCCAGCAGCTTGGCCGGAGTCTCCGTTTATCAAGAGACCCAGTACTTC. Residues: CASSLAGVSVYQETQYF.

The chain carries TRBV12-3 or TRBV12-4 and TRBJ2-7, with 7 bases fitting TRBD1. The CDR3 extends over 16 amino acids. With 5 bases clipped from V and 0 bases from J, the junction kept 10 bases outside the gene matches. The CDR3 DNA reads TGTGCCAGCAGTCCCAGGGACAGTACTTTCTCCTACGAGCAGTACTTC. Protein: CASSPRDSTFSYEQYF.

The CDR3 here is CASSSRHRGRSNEKLFF. The DNA for the CDR3 is TGTGCCAGCAGCTCCCGACACAGGGGGCGGTCTAATGAAAAACTGTTTTTT. This rearrangement joins TRBV11-2 to TRBJ1-4; 9 bases are shared with TRBD1. V shed 4 bases, J shed 3 bases, and the junction held 9 bases outside the gene matches. Germline V lookup: CDR1 SGHAT, CDR2 FQNNGV. The CDR3 sequence is 17 residues long.

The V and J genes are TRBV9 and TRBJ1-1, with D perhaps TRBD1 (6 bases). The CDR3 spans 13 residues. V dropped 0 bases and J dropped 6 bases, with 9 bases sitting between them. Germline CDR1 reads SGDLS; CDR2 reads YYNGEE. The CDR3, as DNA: TGTGCCAGCAGCGTAGAAGGGGGACCTGAAGCTTTCTTT. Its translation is CASSVEGGPEAFF. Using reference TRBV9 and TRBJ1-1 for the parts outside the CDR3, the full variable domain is DSGVTQTPKHLITATGQRVTLRCSPRSGDLSVYWYQQSLDQGLQFLIQYYNGEERAKGNILERFSAQQFPDLHSELNLSSLELGDSALYFCASSVEGGPEAFFGQGTRLTVV.

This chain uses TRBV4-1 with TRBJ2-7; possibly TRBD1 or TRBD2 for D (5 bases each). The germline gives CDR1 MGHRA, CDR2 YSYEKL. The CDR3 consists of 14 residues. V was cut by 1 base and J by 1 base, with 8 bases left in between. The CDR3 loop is CASSQGGVSYEQYF. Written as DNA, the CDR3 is TGCGCCAGCAGCCAAGGAGGGGTTTCCTACGAGCAGTACTTC.

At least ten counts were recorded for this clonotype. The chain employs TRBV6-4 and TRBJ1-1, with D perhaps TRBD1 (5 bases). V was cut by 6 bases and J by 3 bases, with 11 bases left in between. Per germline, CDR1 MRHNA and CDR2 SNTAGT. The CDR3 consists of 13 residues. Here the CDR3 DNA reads TGTGCCAGCAGGAGGGGCGAATACACTGAAGCTTTCTTT. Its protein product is CASRRGEYTEAFF.

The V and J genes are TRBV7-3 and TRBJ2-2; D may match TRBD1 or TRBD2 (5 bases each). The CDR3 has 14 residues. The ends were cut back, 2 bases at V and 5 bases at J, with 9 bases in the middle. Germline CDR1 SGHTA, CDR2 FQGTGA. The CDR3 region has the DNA TGTGCCAGCAGCTTATGGGGCGGGACCGGGGAGCTGTTTTTT. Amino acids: CASSLWGGTGELFF.

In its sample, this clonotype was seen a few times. The CDR3 region has the DNA TGTGCCAGCAGTCCCAGACTAGCGGGAGGAAACGAGCAGTACTTC. It yields the protein CASSPRLAGGNEQYF. The rearrangement links TRBV12-3 or TRBV12-4 to TRBJ2-7, with 13 nucleotides matching TRBD2. This CDR3 has 15 amino acids. V trimming: 5 bases; J trimming: 5 bases; junction bases outside the gene matches: 6.

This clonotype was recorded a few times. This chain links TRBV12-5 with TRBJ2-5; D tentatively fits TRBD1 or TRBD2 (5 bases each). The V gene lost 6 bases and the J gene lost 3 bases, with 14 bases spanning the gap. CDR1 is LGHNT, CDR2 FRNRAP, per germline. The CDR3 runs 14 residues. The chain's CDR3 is CASGTPGAKETQYF. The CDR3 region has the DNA TGTGCTAGTGGAACCCCCGGGGCCAAAGAGACCCAGTACTTC.

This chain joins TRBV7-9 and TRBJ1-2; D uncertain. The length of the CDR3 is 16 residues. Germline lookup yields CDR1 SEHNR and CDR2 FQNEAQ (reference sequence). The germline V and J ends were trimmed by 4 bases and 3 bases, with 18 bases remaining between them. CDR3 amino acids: CASSSPTDARDYGYTF. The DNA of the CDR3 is TGTGCCAGCAGCTCGCCCACGGACGCTCGGGACTATGGCTACACCTTC.

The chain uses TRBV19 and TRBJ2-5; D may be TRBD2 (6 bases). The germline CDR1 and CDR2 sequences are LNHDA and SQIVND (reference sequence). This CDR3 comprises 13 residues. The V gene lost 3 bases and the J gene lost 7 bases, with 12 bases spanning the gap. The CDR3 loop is CASSMNRERTQYF. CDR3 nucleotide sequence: TGTGCCAGTAGTATGAACCGGGAGAGGACCCAGTACTTC.

DNA of the CDR3: TGTGCCAGCAGTTCCCCGCAGGGGACGCTCGGGGAAGCACAGCCCCAGCATTTT. Its translation: CASSSPQGTLGEAQPQHF. The chain employs TRBV12-3 or TRBV12-4 and TRBJ1-5, with D perhaps TRBD1 (6 bases). Between the trimmed V and J ends, which lost 4 bases and 7 bases, there was a span of 26 bases. The CDR3 loop spans 18 amino acids.

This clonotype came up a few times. The CDR3 bases are TGTGCCAGCAGCCATACGACAGATGATTTCACAGATACGCAGTATTTT. Its translation: CASSHTTDDFTDTQYF. The rearrangement joins TRBV4-2 to TRBJ2-3; D is possibly TRBD1 (5 bases). Germline V gene data show CDR1 as LGHNA and CDR2 as YNFKEQ. The CDR3 totals 16 residues. The V end lost 3 bases, the J end lost 2 bases, and 15 bases lay between the germline ends.

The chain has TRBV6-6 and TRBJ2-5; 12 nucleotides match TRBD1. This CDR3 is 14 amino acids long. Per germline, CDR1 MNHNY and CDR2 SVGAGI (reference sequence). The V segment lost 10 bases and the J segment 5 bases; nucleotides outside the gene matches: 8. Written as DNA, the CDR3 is TGTGCCACCTCCGGGACAGGGGGCTTTGAGACCCAGTACTTC. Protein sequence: CATSGTGGFETQYF.

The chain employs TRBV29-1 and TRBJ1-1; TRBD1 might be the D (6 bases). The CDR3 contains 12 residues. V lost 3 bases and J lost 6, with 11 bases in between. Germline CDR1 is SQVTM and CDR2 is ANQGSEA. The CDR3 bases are TGCAGCGTTGAGATCGGGGGCTCTGAAGCTTTCTTT. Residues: CSVEIGGSEAFF.

The CDR3 reads CAISESRAGELFF. The CDR3 DNA reads TGTGCCATCAGTGAGTCGCGGGCCGGGGAGCTGTTTTTT. The chain carries TRBV10-3 and TRBJ2-2; TRBD2 might be the D (5 bases). V lost 0 bases to trimming and J lost 6 bases, with 5 bases between them. The CDR3 contains 13 residues. Germline V gene sequence: CDR1 ENHRY, CDR2 SYGVKD.

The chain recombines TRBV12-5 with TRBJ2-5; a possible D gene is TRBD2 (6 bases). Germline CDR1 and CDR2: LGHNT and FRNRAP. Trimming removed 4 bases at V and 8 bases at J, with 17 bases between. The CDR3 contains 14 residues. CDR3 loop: CASGSGTPDETQYF. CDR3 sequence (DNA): TGTGCTAGTGGTTCAGGGACTCCTGATGAAACCCAGTACTTC.

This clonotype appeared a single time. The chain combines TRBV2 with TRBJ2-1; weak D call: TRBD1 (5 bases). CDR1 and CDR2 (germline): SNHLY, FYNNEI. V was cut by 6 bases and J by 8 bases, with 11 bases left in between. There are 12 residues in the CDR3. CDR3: CASRQRGDEQFF. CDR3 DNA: TGTGCCAGCAGGCAAAGGGGCGATGAGCAGTTCTTC.

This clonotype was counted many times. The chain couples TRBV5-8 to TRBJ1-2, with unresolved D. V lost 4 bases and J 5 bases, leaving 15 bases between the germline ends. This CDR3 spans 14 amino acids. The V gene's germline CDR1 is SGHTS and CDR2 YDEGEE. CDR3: CASSPRGGRYGYTF. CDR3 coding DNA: TGTGCCAGCAGCCCCCGTGGTGGGAGATATGGCTACACCTTC. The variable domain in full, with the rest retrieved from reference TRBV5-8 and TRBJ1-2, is EAGVTQSPTHLIKTRGQQATLRCSPISGHTSVYWYQQALGLGLQFLLWYDEGEERNRGNFPPRFSGRQFPNYSSELNVNALELEDSALYLCASSPRGGRYGYTFGSGTRLTVV.

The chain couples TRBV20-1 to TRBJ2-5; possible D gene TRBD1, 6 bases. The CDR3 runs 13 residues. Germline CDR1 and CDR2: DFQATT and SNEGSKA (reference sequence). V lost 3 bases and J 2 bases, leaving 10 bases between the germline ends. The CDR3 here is CSARDREQETQYF. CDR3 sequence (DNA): TGCAGTGCTAGGGACAGAGAACAAGAGACCCAGTACTTC.

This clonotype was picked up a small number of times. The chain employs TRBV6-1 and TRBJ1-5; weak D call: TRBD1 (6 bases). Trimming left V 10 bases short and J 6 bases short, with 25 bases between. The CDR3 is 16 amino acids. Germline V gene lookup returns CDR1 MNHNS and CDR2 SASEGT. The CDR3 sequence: CATNPGVPNPSQPQHF. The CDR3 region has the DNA TGTGCCACCAACCCAGGGGTCCCTAATCCCTCTCAGCCCCAGCATTTT.